The source of this T cell receptor beta chain is a study of blood T cell repertoires in COVID-19. Original processing notes: Nucleated cell number was recorded as an estimate derived from reference gene primer amplification. Method: immunoSEQ multiplex PCR; TCRdb's copy keeps in-frame clones and lacks some. That table furnishes V, J and clone size, whereas the DNA furnished D and trimming. The table includes some 130,000 clones, approximately 90% detected once. The sequence came from a man aged 65-85 years with active COVID-19. The material sequenced was peripheral blood.

CDR3 protein: CATSRDPTGVVDTQYF. The CDR3 DNA follows: TGTGCCACCAGCAGAGATCCGACGGGAGTAGTAGATACGCAGTATTTT. J is TRBJ2-3 and V is TRBV15; D perhaps matches TRBD2 (6 bases). Trimming shortened V by 0 bases and J by 5 bases, and 15 bases separated the two germline ends. The germline V gene encodes CDR1 LNHNV and CDR2 YYDKDF (reference sequence). This CDR3 has 16 amino acids.